The rows below give T cell receptor beta chains drawn from one sample of a study of shared T cell receptors in the human thymus. TCRdb's table, derived via immunoSEQ multiplex PCR, lists solely in-frame clones and lacks some. Among roughly 710,000 clones listed, approximately 83% were seen once. These data also featured in a second study, about human thymus T cells.

The sequenced material came from thymocytes. The receptor set was obtained from a girl in the first two years of life with a congenital heart defect. Both conserved end residues are part of each CDR3. The order of the fields is clone size, D gene, CDR3 length, V gene, J gene, CDR3 protein, CDR3 DNA. D genes are given only for firm matches. Clone size is not always given. Where it is, it says once, few, many or a class for expanded clones.

-	-	18	TRBV7-3	TRBJ2-1	CASSLFFGVLGRGNEQFF	TGTGCCAGCAGCTTATTCTTTGGCGTCTTGGGACGGGGGAATGAGCAGTTCTTC
-	TRBD1	15	TRBV4-1	TRBJ2-7	CASSQADRGPNEQYF	TGCGCCAGCAGCCAAGCGGACAGGGGGCCGAACGAGCAGTACTTC
few	TRBD1	17	TRBV12-5	TRBJ2-1	CASGLVSDRNFYNEQFF	TGTGCTAGTGGTTTGGTTTCGGACAGGAACTTCTACAATGAGCAGTTCTTC
-	-	14	TRBV6-5	TRBJ1-1	CASSNRQGETEAFF	TGTGCCAGCAGTAACCGTCAAGGAGAGACTGAAGCTTTCTTT
-	TRBD1	15	TRBV7-8	TRBJ2-7	CASSSPGDRDHEQYF	TGTGCCAGCAGCTCTCCGGGTGACAGGGACCACGAGCAGTACTTC
-	-	14	TRBV6-6	TRBJ2-2	CATPREGSTGELFF	TGTGCCACCCCAAGAGAGGGCAGCACCGGGGAGCTGTTTTTT
once	TRBD1	12	TRBV30	TRBJ1-1	CAWSVGTGRAFF	TGTGCCTGGAGTGTAGGGACAGGGAGGGCTTTCTTT
-	-	14	TRBV5-6	TRBJ1-1	CASSSDSQNTEAFF	TGTGCCAGCAGCTCAGACAGTCAAAACACTGAAGCTTTCTTT
-	TRBD1	16	TRBV5-1	TRBJ2-3	CASSETGTGNTDTQYF	TGCGCCAGCAGCGAAACCGGGACAGGGAACACAGATACGCAGTATTTT
-	TRBD1	20	TRBV15	TRBJ2-5	CATSRDIWTGLIRGIETQYF	TGTGCCACCAGCAGAGATATTTGGACAGGGCTCATCCGGGGCATAGAGACCCAGTACTTC
-	-	17	TRBV14	TRBJ1-6	CASSQDRGGRRSSPLHF	TGTGCCAGCAGCCAAGATCGCGGGGGGCGCCGATCCTCACCCCTCCACTTT
few	-	15	TRBV19	TRBJ1-5	CASTAGPPGNQPQHF	TGTGCCAGTACCGCGGGTCCACCCGGTAATCAGCCCCAGCATTTT
-	-	16	TRBV11-3	TRBJ1-4	CASSLDRGRRGEKLFF	TGTGCCAGCAGCTTAGATCGGGGCAGGCGGGGTGAAAAACTGTTTTTT
-	-	17	TRBV27	TRBJ1-5	CASSRNRESLSNQPQHF	TGTGCCAGCAGTCGTAACAGGGAATCCCTTAGCAATCAGCCCCAGCATTTT
-	-	14	TRBV5-1	TRBJ2-7	CASSFGRNTYEQYF	TGCGCCAGCAGCTTTGGCAGAAATACCTACGAGCAGTACTTC
-	-	12	TRBV7-6	TRBJ2-5	CASSSFQETQYF	TGTGCCAGCAGCTCCTTTCAAGAGACCCAGTACTTC
-	-	14	TRBV14	TRBJ1-1	CASSGMGGNTEAFF	TGTGCCAGCAGCGGGATGGGAGGGAACACTGAAGCTTTCTTT
-	-	15	TRBV2	TRBJ1-1	CASYESSGYDTEAFF	TGTGCCAGCTACGAGAGTTCGGGGTACGACACTGAAGCTTTCTTT
-	TRBD1	17	TRBV7-2	TRBJ1-5	CASSQGVLIPSNQPQHF	TGTGCCAGCAGCCAGGGGGTGTTGATACCTAGCAATCAGCCCCAGCATTTT
-	-	15	TRBV14	TRBJ1-1	CASSQDPLDTTEAFF	TGTGCCAGCAGCCAAGATCCATTGGACACCACTGAAGCTTTCTTT
-	-	10	TRBV20-1	TRBJ1-2	CSAWTDGYTF	TGCAGTGCTTGGACAGATGGCTACACCTTC
-	-	14	TRBV18	TRBJ2-1	CASSSGGSPNEQFF	TGTGCCAGCTCTTCGGGGGGCTCTCCCAATGAGCAGTTCTTC
-	-	15	TRBV7-9	TRBJ2-1	CASSLSQSSYNEQFF	TGTGCCAGCAGCTTAAGCCAAAGCTCCTACAATGAGCAGTTCTTC
-	-	10	TRBV20-1	TRBJ2-7	CSAGEIEQYF	TGCAGTGCCGGGGAGATCGAGCAGTACTTC
-	-	15	TRBV2	TRBJ2-1	CASSGTALSYNEQFF	TGTGCCAGCAGTGGGACAGCGCTCTCCTACAATGAGCAGTTCTTC
-	-	18	TRBV5-1	TRBJ1-1	CASSLVPRGWALNTEAFF	TGCGCCAGCAGCTTGGTTCCCAGGGGATGGGCTTTGAACACTGAAGCTTTCTTT
once	-	17	TRBV25-1	TRBJ2-7	CASSGPAPGTATYEQYF	TGTGCCAGCAGTGGTCCTGCCCCCGGGACTGCGACCTACGAGCAGTACTTC
-	-	16	TRBV4-3	TRBJ1-1	CASSQDEQGPNTEAFF	TGCGCCAGCAGCCAAGATGAACAGGGCCCGAACACTGAAGCTTTCTTT
-	TRBD2	17	TRBV7-2	TRBJ2-5	CASSTTSGGGSGETQYF	TGTGCCAGCAGCACAACTAGCGGGGGTGGGTCGGGTGAGACCCAGTACTTC